The 20 T cell receptor beta chains reported below all come from one sample, sequenced in a study of shared clonotypes between healthy human individuals. TCRdb's table, derived via immunoSEQ multiplex PCR, lists solely in-frame clones and lacks some. Of some 200,000 clones detected, approximately 92% appear once; the ten largest clones hold 0.065% to 0.07%. Sequencing was done on a sample of naive CD4+ T cells sorted from blood. Subset of the sample: CD45RA+ positively selected. Receptors originate from a woman in her 30s in good health.

The V call is TRBV6-9, the J call TRBJ1-2, with D perhaps TRBD1 (6 bases). This CDR3 contains 16 residues. The ends were cut back, 5 bases at V and 6 bases at J, with 22 bases in the middle. Germline CDR1 and CDR2: MNHGY and SVAAGI. The CDR3 protein is CASSQQGFLGIDGYTF. CDR3 bases: TGTGCCAGCAGTCAACAGGGTTTTCTAGGGATAGATGGCTACACCTTC.

The chain links TRBV5-1 to TRBJ2-7; 13 nucleotides match TRBD2. The CDR3 consists of 16 residues. With V trimmed by 4 bases and J by 3 bases, 7 bases remained unmatched. Germline loops: CDR1 SGHRS, CDR2 YFSETQ. This CDR3 is CASSRIGLAGDYEQYF. The CDR3 region has the DNA TGCGCCAGCAGCAGGATAGGACTAGCGGGAGACTACGAGCAGTACTTC.

Turning to this clone: This sample also contains other DNA sequences that code for the same CDR3. J is TRBJ2-3 and V is TRBV5-1; 10 nucleotides line up with TRBD2. Germline V gives CDR1 SGHRS, CDR2 YFSETQ. The CDR3 is 15 amino acids. The V segment lost 1 base and the J segment 3 bases; nucleotides outside the gene matches: 2. CDR3 coding DNA: TGCGCCAGCAGCTTGTTAGCGGGAGGAACAGATACGCAGTATTTT. Protein product: CASSLLAGGTDTQYF.

The count of this clone is one. V and J are TRBV27 and TRBJ2-5; 10 nucleotides line up with TRBD2. The CDR3 loop spans 15 amino acids. V shed 5 bases, J shed 5 bases, and the junction held 8 bases outside the gene matches. Germline V lookup: CDR1 MNHEY, CDR2 SMNVEV (reference sequence). The CDR3 protein is CASSLLAGVSETQYF. The CDR3 nucleotides are TGTGCCAGCAGTCTTCTAGCGGGAGTGTCGGAGACCCAGTACTTC.

The chain combines TRBV30 with TRBJ1-1; D perhaps matches TRBD1 (5 bases). Germline values: CDR1 GTSNPN, CDR2 SVGIG (reference sequence). CDR3 length: 12 residues. Trimming shortened V by 2 bases and J by 4 bases, and 8 bases separated the two germline ends. CDR3 residues: CAWSWGVTEAFF. CDR3 nucleotides: TGTGCCTGGAGTTGGGGGGTCACTGAAGCTTTCTTT.

V is TRBV6-5 and J is TRBJ2-7; the match to TRBD2 covers 14 bases. The CDR3 runs 16 residues. Trimming removed 0 bases from V and 7 bases from J; junction bases left unmatched: 5. Germline lookup yields CDR1 MNHEY and CDR2 SVGAGI. The CDR3 is CASSYSGLAGVDEQYF. Written as DNA, the CDR3 is TGTGCCAGCAGTTACTCGGGACTAGCGGGAGTTGATGAGCAGTACTTC.

This clone was recorded once. V and J are TRBV7-6 and TRBJ2-5; D unresolved. The CDR3 consists of 12 residues. Germline V gene data show CDR1 as SGHVS and CDR2 as FNYEAQ. Trimming took 5 bases from V and 5 from J, leaving 9 bases between them. The CDR3 nucleotides read TGTGCCAGCAGCGAGATCATGGAGACCCAGTACTTC. It encodes CASSEIMETQYF.

The chain recombines TRBV6-4 with TRBJ2-5; 7 nucleotides line up with TRBD2. The V gene end was trimmed by 0 bases and the J gene end by 5 bases; junction bases not matched to a gene: 6. This CDR3 spans 15 amino acids. Germline V gene sequence: CDR1 MRHNA, CDR2 SNTAGT. The CDR3 sequence: CASSDSGGPGETQYF. The CDR3 DNA follows: TGTGCCAGCAGTGACTCGGGAGGGCCGGGTGAGACCCAGTACTTC.

The CDR3 DNA is TGTGCCACCAGCACTAGACGGGGGTACGGGGAGCAGTACTTC. It codes for CATSTRRGYGEQYF. J is TRBJ2-5 and V is TRBV15; possibly TRBD2 for D (6 bases). Germline CDR1 is LNHNV and CDR2 is YYDKDF (reference sequence). CDR3 length: 14 amino acids. The V gene lost 4 bases and the J gene lost 11 bases, with 20 bases spanning the gap.

This chain uses TRBV21-1 with TRBJ1-5; TRBD1, the table's D call, was not compared with the DNA. TRBV21-1 is given as a pseudogene. CDR3 length equals 17 residues. DNA of the CDR3: TGTGCCAGCAGCGGGGTAAGCGGGACAGGGGGCGGGCAGCCCCAGCATTTT. Protein: CASSGVSGTGGGQPQHF.

The rearrangement links TRBV18 to TRBJ1-2; 7 bases map to TRBD1. The V segment lost 4 bases and the J segment 1 base; nucleotides outside the gene matches: 12. CDR1 is KGHSH, CDR2 LQKENI, per germline. This CDR3 spans 17 amino acids. CDR3 sequence reads: CASSLLSGTDSNYGYTF. The DNA for the CDR3 is TGTGCCAGCTCACTTCTGAGCGGGACAGACAGTAACTATGGCTACACCTTC.

The chain is built from TRBV5-5 and TRBJ1-2; weak D call: TRBD1 (5 bases). The V and J ends lost 4 bases and 4 bases respectively, with 8 bases between them. This CDR3 comprises 12 residues. CDR1 and CDR2 (germline): SGHKS, YYEKEE (reference sequence). Written as DNA, the CDR3 is TGTGCCAGCAGCCCGACAGTCTATGGCTACACCTTC. Translating it yields CASSPTVYGYTF.

The chain uses TRBV19 and TRBJ1-4; no clear D gene. Per germline, CDR1 LNHDA and CDR2 SQIVND (reference sequence). Trimming pared 7 bases from V and 0 bases from J, leaving 12 bases between. This CDR3 is 15 amino acids long. The CDR3 loop reads CASIKGDATNEKLFF. The CDR3, as DNA: TGTGCCAGTATCAAGGGCGATGCAACTAATGAAAAACTGTTTTTT. Full variable domain (outside the CDR3, taken from reference TRBV19 and TRBJ1-4): DGGITQSPKYLFRKEGQNVTLSCEQNLNHDAMYWYRQDPGQGLRLIYYSQIVNDFQKGDIAEGYSVSREKKESFPLTVTSAQKNPTAFYLCASIKGDATNEKLFFGSGTQLSVL.

This clone was recorded a few times. The genes are TRBV19 and TRBJ1-5, with D unresolved. With 3 bases removed from V and 6 bases from J, the gap between germline ends came to 6 bases. The CDR3 is 12 amino acids. Per germline, CDR1 LNHDA and CDR2 SQIVND (reference sequence). CDR3 nucleotide sequence: TGTGCCAGTAGTATGAGAGGTCAGCCCCAGCATTTT. It codes for CASSMRGQPQHF.

Notes on this clone: Other DNA sequences in this specimen translate into the identical CDR3. The chain links TRBV18 to TRBJ1-6; the match to TRBD1 covers 10 bases. In germline, CDR1 is KGHSH, CDR2 LQKENI. The CDR3 has 14 residues. V dropped 2 bases and J dropped 8; count of bases not matched to a gene: 0. The CDR3 region has the DNA TGTGCCAGCTCACCAGGGACAGGGGATTCACCCCTCCACTTT. This sequence encodes CASSPGTGDSPLHF.

The genes are TRBV5-1 and TRBJ2-5; 16 bases agree with TRBD2. The closer fit of TRBJ2-7 to the DNA end suggests the J call may be wrong. There are 16 residues in the CDR3. Germline V gene data show CDR1 as SGHRS and CDR2 as YFSETQ. DNA of the CDR3: TGCGCCAGCAGTTCCCCGGGACTAGCGGGAGGGCGCGAGCAGTACTTC. Protein sequence: CASSSPGLAGGREQYF.

This rearrangement joins TRBV30 to TRBJ1-6; perhaps TRBD1 as D (5 bases). This CDR3 region has 15 residues. V lost 0 bases and J lost 6, with 12 bases in between. The germline CDR1 and CDR2 sequences are GTSNPN and SVGIG (reference sequence). As DNA, the CDR3 is TGTGCCTGGAGTGTTCAGGGATGGGCTAATTCACCCCTCCACTTT. Its protein is CAWSVQGWANSPLHF.

V usage is TRBV27 and J usage is TRBJ1-1, with D unresolved. Germline V gene lookup returns CDR1 MNHEY and CDR2 SMNVEV (reference sequence). Trimming took 3 bases from V and 2 from J, leaving 10 bases between them. This CDR3 has 14 amino acids. The CDR3 coding sequence is TGTGCCAGCAGTTTTGGACGCGTTAACACTGAAGCTTTCTTT. This gives the protein CASSFGRVNTEAFF.

The V call is TRBV5-1, the J call TRBJ2-3; D unresolved. Germline assignment: CDR1 SGHRS and CDR2 YFSETQ. Trimming stripped 10 bases from V and 6 bases from J, with 15 bases between. CDR3 size: 12 residues. CDR3: CAARAPNDTQYF. The CDR3 nucleotides read TGCGCCGCCCGGGCCCCCAACGATACGCAGTATTTT.

V and J are TRBV9 and TRBJ2-7, with D perhaps TRBD1 (5 bases). Germline CDR1 and CDR2: SGDLS and YYNGEE. Trimming pared 0 bases from V and 2 bases from J, leaving 9 bases between. CDR3 length: 14 amino acids. The DNA of the CDR3 is TGTGCCAGCAGCGTAGGAACAGGCGCCTACGAGCAGTACTTC. Protein: CASSVGTGAYEQYF.